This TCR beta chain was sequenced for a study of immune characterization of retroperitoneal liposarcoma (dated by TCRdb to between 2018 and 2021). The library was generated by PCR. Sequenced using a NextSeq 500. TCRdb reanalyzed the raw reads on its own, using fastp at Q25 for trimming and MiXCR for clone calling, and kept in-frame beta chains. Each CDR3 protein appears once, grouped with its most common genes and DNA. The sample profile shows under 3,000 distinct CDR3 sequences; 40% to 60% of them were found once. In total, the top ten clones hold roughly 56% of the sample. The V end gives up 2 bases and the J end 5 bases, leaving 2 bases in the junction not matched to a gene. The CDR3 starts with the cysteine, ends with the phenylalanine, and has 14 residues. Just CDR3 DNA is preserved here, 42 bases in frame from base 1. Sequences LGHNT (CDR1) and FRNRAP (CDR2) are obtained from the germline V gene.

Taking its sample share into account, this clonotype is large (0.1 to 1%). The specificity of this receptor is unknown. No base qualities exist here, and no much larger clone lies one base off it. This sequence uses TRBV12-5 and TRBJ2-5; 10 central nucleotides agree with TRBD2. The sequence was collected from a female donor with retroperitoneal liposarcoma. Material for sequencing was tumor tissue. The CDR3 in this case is CASGLNSGRETQYF. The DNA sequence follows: TGTGCTAGTGGTTTGAATAGCGGGAGGGAGACCCAGTACTTC.